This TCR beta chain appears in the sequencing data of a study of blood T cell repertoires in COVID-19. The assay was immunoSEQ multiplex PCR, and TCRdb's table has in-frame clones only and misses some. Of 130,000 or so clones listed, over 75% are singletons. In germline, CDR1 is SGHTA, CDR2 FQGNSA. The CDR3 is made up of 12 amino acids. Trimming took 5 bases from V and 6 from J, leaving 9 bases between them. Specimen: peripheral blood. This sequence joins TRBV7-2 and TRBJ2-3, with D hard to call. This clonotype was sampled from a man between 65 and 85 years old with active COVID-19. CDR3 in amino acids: CASSPRVDTQYF. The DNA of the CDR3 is TGTGCCAGCAGCCCCCGAGTGGATACGCAGTATTTT.